This TCR beta chain was obtained from a study of blood T cells in healthy people across ages. Together with a sample-barcoded 5' primer, a J-beta primer mix was included in a second PCR lasting about 7 to 12 cycles. All cDNA molecules were each tagged by a template-switch adaptor with 12 random nucleotides. TCRdb called the 5' RACE reads again in MiXCR, with one record for every CDR3 protein. The sample has about 780,000 distinct CDR3 sequences, about half seen once. Details on this clonotype: Antigen specificity is unknown.

Points from the study as a whole: Older age coincided with a roughly linear decline in TCR beta diversity per million T cells. In these data, TCR beta diversity tracked strongly with naive T cell percentage.

Total RNA, at least 5.5 micrograms per sample, came from PBMCs. CDR3 size: 15 residues. This TCR was sampled from a man older than 75 in good health. Material for sequencing was blood. This chain uses TRBV12-3 or TRBV12-4 with TRBJ2-4; perhaps TRBD2 as D (6 bases). The J call may be faulty, since TRBJ2-5 better matches the DNA end. CDR3 sequence (DNA): TGTGCCAGCAGTTCCGGAGGTAGCGGATCGGAGACCCAGTACTTC. It translates to CASSSGGSGSETQYF.